What follows describes a single TCR beta chain. With V trimmed by 7 bases and J by 4 bases, 9 bases remained unmatched. CDR1 is SEHNR, CDR2 FQNEAQ, per germline (reference sequence). The CDR3 sequence is 14 residues long. The entry originates in a study of blood T cell repertoires in COVID-19. As for the study in general: Sites in the United States, Italy and Spain provided acute and convalescent COVID-19 samples.

Profiling relied on immunoSEQ multiplex PCR, and the TCRdb table lists in-frame clones only, not all of them. Here the sample spans more than 95,000 clones, 90% being singletons. The receptor comes from a man aged 60-69 years with acute or convalescent COVID-19. The chain links TRBV7-9 to TRBJ1-2; TRBD1 matches 7 bases. The sample comprised peripheral blood. In DNA form, the CDR3 reads TGTGCCAGCACCTCACAGGGGCTTGGCTATGGCTACACCTTC. Its protein product is CASTSQGLGYGYTF. Full variable domain (outside the CDR3, taken from reference TRBV7-9 and TRBJ1-2): DTGVSQNPRHKITKRGQNVTFRCDPISEHNRLYWYRQTLGQGPEFLTYFQNEAQLEKSRLLSDRFSAERPKGSFSTLEIQRTEQGDSAMYLCASTSQGLGYGYTFGSGTRLTVV.